The sample holds many counts of the clone carrying this T cell receptor beta chain. This entry belongs to a study of T cells in Graves' hyperthyroidism and ophthalmopathy. RNA transcripts were the template for amplifying TCR beta CDR3 regions. HTBI primers were the set used in a first-round RT-PCR of the TCR CDR3. One entry per CDR3 protein, called by TCRdb with MiXCR from the multiplex PCR reads. The repertoire has about 610,000 distinct CDR3 sequences, 40% to 55% of them found once; the top ten carry around 8%. The germline V gene encodes CDR1 SQVTM and CDR2 ANQGSEA. The ends were cut back, 3 bases at V and 6 bases at J, with 11 bases in the middle. The CDR3 sequence is 13 residues long. Over 18 months, lack of ophthalmopathy progression marked Graves' hyperthyroidism as stable.

The V gene is TRBV29-1, the J gene TRBJ2-2, with a tentative D call TRBD2 (5 bases). This receptor was taken from a woman younger than 30 with Graves' hyperthyroidism. Sequenced sample: peripheral blood or thyroid tissue (not recorded which). The CDR3 nucleotides read TGCAGCGTTGAGGAAGGGAGAGCCGGGGAGCTGTTTTTT. Residues: CSVEEGRAGELFF.